The rows below give T cell receptor beta chains drawn from one sample of a study of cytomegalovirus exposure and HLA in healthy donors. TCRdb's copy holds only in-frame clones and misses some; the assay was immunoSEQ multiplex PCR. The sample has 130,000 to 150,000 clones, around 10% seen once; the top ten hold 1.8%. Specimen: PBMCs. The receptors come from a male donor in good health and CMV-seronegative. The CDR3 runs from the conserved cysteine through the conserved F or W. Fields, in order: D gene, V gene, clone size, J gene, CDR3 protein, CDR3 DNA. D genes are given only for firm matches. A row's size may be missing; if present it is once, few, many or a size class.

.	TRBV4-1	.	TRBJ2-3	CASSPVRWTDTQYF	TGCGCCAGCAGCCCGGTTAGATGGACAGATACGCAGTATTTT
.	TRBV5-1	.	TRBJ1-4	CASSLDPASPADRLFF	TGCGCCAGCAGCTTGGACCCGGCCTCACCAGCCGACAGGCTGTTTTTT
TRBD1	TRBV4-1	.	TRBJ1-1	CASSLTPVGQVKSEAFF	TGCGCCAGCAGCCTTACCCCCGTGGGACAGGTCAAAAGTGAAGCTTTCTTT
.	TRBV5-5	.	TRBJ2-7	CASSLDRVLYEQYF	TGTGCCAGCAGCTTGGACAGGGTATTGTACGAGCAGTACTTC
.	TRBV7-9	.	TRBJ2-1	CASSLVGSLSSYNEQFF	TGTGCCAGCAGCTTAGTTGGTAGCCTAAGCTCCTACAATGAGCAGTTCTTC
.	TRBV2	.	TRBJ2-5	CASSETWYREQYF	TGTGCCAGCAGTGAAACCTGGTATCGGGAGCAGTACTTC
TRBD1	TRBV7-9	.	TRBJ2-7	CASSPNTGTVHYEQYF	TGTGCCAGCAGCCCCAACACCGGGACAGTCCACTACGAGCAGTACTTC
.	TRBV7-8	few	TRBJ2-2	CASREAGAANTGELFF	TGTGCCAGCAGAGAGGCAGGGGCCGCGAACACCGGGGAGCTGTTTTTT
TRBD2	TRBV10-3	few	TRBJ2-1	CAISGAGGRSEQFF	TGTGCCATCAGTGGAGCGGGGGGACGGAGTGAGCAGTTCTTC
TRBD2	TRBV6-4	medium-sized	TRBJ2-1	CASSPIAGDYNEQFF	TGTGCCAGCAGCCCAATAGCGGGAGACTACAATGAGCAGTTCTTC
.	TRBV30	few	TRBJ1-1	CAWSPTTGNTEAFF	TGTGCCTGGAGTCCTACCACAGGGAACACTGAAGCTTTCTTT
.	TRBV19	few	TRBJ1-4	CASSMIVGAVEKLFF	TGTGCCAGTAGTATGATTGTAGGGGCGGTAGAAAAACTGTTTTTT
TRBD2	TRBV7-3	.	TRBJ2-5	CASSPGTSGGETQYF	TGTGCCAGCAGCCCCGGGACTAGCGGTGGGGAGACCCAGTACTTC
TRBD1	TRBV5-1	few	TRBJ2-5	CASSTQGQTETQYF	TGCGCCAGCAGCACCCAGGGACAGACGGAGACCCAGTACTTC
.	TRBV7-9	few	TRBJ1-4	CASSLASHLANEKLFF	TGTGCCAGCAGCTTAGCGAGTCACCTGGCTAATGAAAAACTGTTTTTT
.	TRBV11-2	few	TRBJ2-4	CASSRAGTRGDIQYF	TGTGCCAGCAGCCGGGCAGGGACCCGCGGGGACATTCAGTACTTC
TRBD1	TRBV5-1	few	TRBJ1-2	CASSSMGLEGAFNYGYTF	TGCGCCAGCAGCAGTATGGGCCTCGAGGGGGCATTTAACTATGGCTACACCTTC
.	TRBV29-1	few	TRBJ2-7	CSVGTATYEQYF	TGCAGCGTTGGGACAGCTACCTACGAGCAGTACTTC
TRBD1	TRBV11-2	.	TRBJ1-5	CASSLLGLTGNVRQPQHF	TGTGCCAGCAGCTTACTCGGCCTGACAGGGAATGTCCGTCAGCCCCAGCATTTT
.	TRBV9	few	TRBJ2-6	CASSVGGSGANVLTF	TGTGCCAGCAGCGTAGGGGGCTCCGGGGCCAACGTCCTGACTTTC
.	TRBV5-4	few	TRBJ1-4	CASSASVGQGPAFNEKLFF	TGTGCCAGCAGCGCGAGCGTTGGGCAGGGCCCAGCCTTTAATGAAAAACTGTTTTTT
TRBD1	TRBV10-2	few	TRBJ1-1	CASSDFGQGEAFF	TGCGCCAGCAGTGATTTTGGACAGGGAGAAGCTTTCTTT
.	TRBV9	.	TRBJ1-5	CASSAQYSNQPQHF	TGTGCCAGCAGCGCTCAGTATAGCAATCAGCCCCAGCATTTT
.	TRBV15	.	TRBJ1-1	CATSRDQGTGNTEAFF	TGTGCCACCAGCAGAGATCAGGGGACGGGAAACACTGAAGCTTTCTTT
.	TRBV6-1	few	TRBJ2-1	CASSEDYRYNEQFF	TGTGCCAGCAGTGAGGACTACCGCTACAATGAGCAGTTCTTC
.	TRBV29-1	.	TRBJ1-1	CSVTRTESEAFF	TGCAGCGTTACAAGGACAGAGTCTGAAGCTTTCTTT
.	TRBV5-1	.	TRBJ2-7	CASSRGSVPYEQYF	TGCGCCAGCAGCCGGGGGAGCGTTCCCTACGAGCAGTACTTC
TRBD1	TRBV2	.	TRBJ1-6	CASTGQGFNSPLHF	TGTGCCAGCACCGGACAGGGTTTTAATTCACCCCTCCACTTT
.	TRBV6-1	few	TRBJ2-3	CASSAQGGNTQYF	TGTGCCAGCAGTGCACAGGGAGGGAATACGCAGTATTTT
TRBD1	TRBV6-4	many	TRBJ1-2	CASSDSTGEGYTF	TGTGCCAGCAGTGACTCGACAGGGGAGGGCTACACCTTC
.	TRBV30	.	TRBJ1-1	CASNTDRNTEAFF	TGTGCCTCTAATACAGACCGGAACACTGAAGCTTTCTTT
.	TRBV7-8	.	TRBJ1-2	CASSLLGGEDGYTF	TGTGCCAGCAGCTTATTAGGGGGTGAGGATGGCTACACCTTC
TRBD1	TRBV27	.	TRBJ1-2	CASSSLSPGQALNYGYTF	TGTGCCAGCAGTTCTCTTTCTCCGGGACAGGCACTTAACTATGGCTACACCTTC
.	TRBV30	few	TRBJ1-5	CAWSSHSPISNQPQHF	TGTGCCTGGAGTAGCCACTCGCCGATTAGCAATCAGCCCCAGCATTTT
TRBD1	TRBV4-3	few	TRBJ1-2	CASSQVGRTGRNYGYTF	TGCGCCAGCAGCCAAGTTGGGCGGACAGGCAGAAACTATGGCTACACCTTC
.	TRBV28	few	TRBJ1-5	CASSLNLFSYQPQHF	TGTGCCAGCAGTTTAAATTTATTTAGCTATCAGCCCCAGCATTTT
.	TRBV7-9	few	TRBJ2-7	CASSLLFGADYEQYF	TGTGCCAGCAGCTTACTTTTCGGCGCGGACTACGAGCAGTACTTC
.	TRBV5-1	few	TRBJ1-1	CASTVEGRNTEAFF	TGCGCCAGCACCGTAGAGGGCAGGAACACTGAAGCTTTCTTT
.	TRBV29-1	.	TRBJ2-3	CSVDTGILGTQYF	TGCAGCGTTGACACCGGGATCTTAGGTACGCAGTATTTT
.	TRBV7-2	few	TRBJ2-6	CASSTRAGANVLTF	TGTGCCAGCAGCACCCGGGCTGGGGCCAACGTCCTGACTTTC
.	TRBV14	.	TRBJ2-7	CASSQYQASSYEQYF	TGTGCCAGCAGCCAATACCAGGCCAGCTCCTACGAGCAGTACTTC
TRBD2	TRBV6-6	.	TRBJ2-1	CASSLADSYNEQFF	TGTGCCAGCAGCCTAGCGGACTCCTACAATGAGCAGTTCTTC
.	TRBV4-3	few	TRBJ2-7	CASSQDPAGLTGEQYF	TGCGCCAGCAGCCAAGATCCGGCAGGGTTGACTGGCGAGCAGTACTTC